The next 8 T cell receptor beta chains were all read from a single sample in a study of T cells in Graves' hyperthyroidism and ophthalmopathy. Amplification yielded TCR beta CDR3 regions, with RNA transcripts as the source. The study used the HTBI primer set for a first-round RT-PCR of the TCR CDR3. From the multiplex PCR reads, TCRdb called clonotypes with MiXCR, one entry per CDR3 protein. This sample has hundreds of thousands of distinct CDR3 sequences; under 15% occur once, and the top ten carry 32%. The sequenced sample consisted of blood. The receptors shown here come from a young woman with Graves' hyperthyroidism.

Ten or more counts support this clonotype. The chain combines TRBV3-1 with TRBJ2-1, with D perhaps matching TRBD2 (6 bases). Germline CDR1 and CDR2: LGHDT and YNNKEL (reference sequence). This CDR3 region has 16 residues. Trimming removed 5 bases from V and 4 bases from J, with 18 bases in between. As DNA, the CDR3 is TGTGCCAGCAGCACCCTTGGCGGAGGGGCATACAATGAGCAGTTCTTC. This codes for CASSTLGGGAYNEQFF.

This chain uses TRBV19 with TRBJ1-4, with a weak D call TRBD1 (6 bases). This CDR3 contains 16 residues. Per the germline V gene, CDR1 is LNHDA and CDR2 is SQIVND (reference sequence). V dropped 4 bases and J dropped 4 bases, with 16 bases sitting between them. The CDR3 nucleotides are TGTGCCAGTAGTACACGCGGGGGGCACGGTAATGAAAAACTGTTTTTT. Encoded protein: CASSTRGGHGNEKLFF.

This clonotype was recorded at least ten times. The rearrangement links TRBV18 to TRBJ2-3, with D hard to call. Germline V gene data show CDR1 as KGHSH and CDR2 as LQKENI. The CDR3 extends over 15 amino acids. V dropped 5 bases and J dropped 2 bases, with 14 bases sitting between them. CDR3 nucleotides: TGTGCCAGCTCAACCACCACTTTCATCACAGATACGCAGTATTTT. Its translation: CASSTTTFITDTQYF.

The chain has TRBV5-1 and TRBJ1-3; D uncertain. V was shortened by 4 bases and J by 0 bases, with 11 bases between the two germline ends. Per the germline V gene, CDR1 is SGHRS and CDR2 is YFSETQ. This CDR3 is 15 amino acids long. The CDR3 bases are TGCGCCAGCAGCGGTGGGGAAGACTCTGGAAACACCATATATTTT. As protein: CASSGGEDSGNTIYF.

The rearrangement uses TRBV6-2 or TRBV6-3 and TRBJ1-5; D is undetermined. Germline V CDR1 and CDR2: MNHEY, SVGEGT. The V gene lost 2 bases and the J gene lost 6 bases, with 5 bases spanning the gap. This CDR3 spans 12 amino acids. CDR3 nucleotides: TGTGCCAGCAGTTACGGGTTTCAGCCCCAGCATTTT. This encodes CASSYGFQPQHF.

This clonotype showed up just a few times. The genes are TRBV5-1 and TRBJ2-5; a weak D match, TRBD1 (6 bases). V lost 3 bases, J lost 5 bases, and 14 bases lay in between. The CDR3 contains 14 residues. The germline V gene encodes CDR1 SGHRS and CDR2 YFSETQ. CDR3 region: CASSSQGTVETQYF. The CDR3 nucleotides are TGCGCCAGCAGCTCCCAGGGGACGGTTGAGACCCAGTACTTC.

This chain joins TRBV5-1 and TRBJ2-7, with 9 bases that match TRBD2. V gave up 6 bases and J gave up 0 bases; unmatched junction bases: 4. CDR3 length: 14 amino acids. CDR1 and CDR2 from the germline V gene are SGHRS and YFSETQ. This CDR3 reads CASTLAGSSYEQYF. The DNA for the CDR3 is TGCGCCAGCACCCTAGCGGGGTCCTCCTACGAGCAGTACTTC.

This clonotype is a singleton in its sample. This rearrangement joins TRBV5-1 to TRBJ2-7; the match to TRBD2 covers 12 bases. The V gene end was trimmed by 4 bases and the J gene end by 7 bases; junction bases not matched to a gene: 12. CDR1 is SGHRS and CDR2 is YFSETQ in the germline V gene. The CDR3 runs to 16 residues. The CDR3 loop is CASSTTTSGRREEQYF. As DNA, the CDR3 is TGCGCCAGCAGCACCACTACTAGCGGGAGGAGGGAAGAGCAGTACTTC.